This T cell receptor (beta chain) was sequenced in a study of blood T cell repertoires in COVID-19. Study-wide context: Samples taken during acute and convalescent COVID-19 were collected in the United States, Italy and Spain. PBMCs, B-cell-depleted T cells, or T cells were the source of the cDNA or gDNA that made up the material.

The CDR3 consists of 15 residues. Germline V lookup: CDR1 LGHNA, CDR2 YNFKEQ. After removal of 3 bases from V and 0 bases from J, the junction contained 0 bases not matched to a gene. Per the original data handling: Nucleated cell number was recorded as an estimate derived from reference gene primer amplification. Profiled with immunoSEQ multiplex PCR; TCRdb holds only in-frame clones, not every one. The V and J calls and the clone size are those of that table, but D and trimming were determined from the DNA. The data show roughly 200,000 clones, with 85% seen just once and less than 5.5% held by the top ten.

The TCR sequence derives from a woman at least 80 years old with acute or convalescent COVID-19. J is TRBJ1-3 and V is TRBV4-2; 9 bases agree with TRBD1. The specimen was peripheral blood. CDR3 in amino acids: CASSQDRGSGNTIYF. The CDR3 DNA reads TGTGCCAGCAGCCAGGACAGGGGCTCTGGAAACACCATATATTTT.